This TCR beta chain is drawn from a study of blood T cell repertoires in COVID-19. Germline V gives CDR1 MDHEN, CDR2 SYDVKM. V dropped 2 bases and J dropped 6 bases, with 11 bases sitting between them. The CDR3 covers 14 residues. Only in-frame clones appear in the TCRdb table, and some are missing; sequencing was by immunoSEQ multiplex PCR. This table holds about 240,000 clones, about 90% found once. Sequencing input: peripheral blood. J is TRBJ2-4 and V is TRBV28; D gene ambiguous. The clonotype comes from a man aged 55 to 70 who had recovered from COVID-19. The CDR3: CASSLSQAGNIQYF. In nucleotides, the CDR3 is TGTGCCAGCAGTTTAAGTCAGGCTGGAAACATTCAGTACTTC.